Below, 26 T cell receptor beta chains from the same sample are listed, as sequenced in a study of cytomegalovirus exposure and HLA in healthy donors. The PCR employed 60 Vbeta primers together with 13 Jbeta primers. Profiled with immunoSEQ multiplex PCR; TCRdb holds only in-frame clones, not every one. The data contain 120,000 or so clones, around three quarters of them singletons. The sample was PBMCs. Every receptor here comes from a middle-aged man in good health and CMV-seronegative.

The chain employs TRBV28 and TRBJ2-2, with 7 nucleotides matching TRBD2. CDR1 and CDR2 (germline): MDHEN, SYDVKM. J lost 5 bases, V lost 3 bases, and 3 bases had no gene match. The CDR3 totals 14 residues. In nucleotides, the CDR3 is TGTGCCAGCAGTTTTTCCGGGAGGACCGGGGAGCTGTTTTTT. Its translation: CASSFSGRTGELFF.

The rearrangement uses TRBV4-2 and TRBJ1-4, with D hard to call. Germline-derived CDR1 and CDR2 are LGHNA and YNFKEQ. V lost 0 bases and J lost 2, with 10 bases in between. CDR3 size: 16 residues. The CDR3 nucleotides are TGTGCCAGCAGCCAAGAATCCCGGGTCACTAATGAAAAACTGTTTTTT. Its protein product is CASSQESRVTNEKLFF.

The chain has TRBV7-9 and TRBJ1-1; D is undetermined. Germline V gene data show CDR1 as SEHNR and CDR2 as FQNEAQ (reference sequence). V was trimmed by 4 bases and J by 0 bases, leaving 6 bases between them. The CDR3 consists of 13 residues. The CDR3 sequence: CASSSGLNTEAFF. The CDR3 DNA sequence: TGTGCCAGCAGCTCGGGATTGAACACTGAAGCTTTCTTT.

This chain joins TRBV5-1 and TRBJ2-4, with TRBD2 identical over 10 bases. Germline values: CDR1 SGHRS, CDR2 YFSETQ. This CDR3 comprises 15 residues. V was clipped by 4 bases and J by 5 bases; unmatched bases: 6. CDR3 protein: CASSETGTSENIQYF. CDR3 nucleotides: TGCGCCAGCAGCGAAACCGGGACTAGCGAAAACATTCAGTACTTC.

This clone came up a few times. The chain joins TRBV6-6 to TRBJ1-5; D is ambiguous. Looked up from germline, CDR1 is MNHNY and CDR2 is SVGAGI (reference sequence). The CDR3 has 14 amino acids. Trimming took off 0 bases at V and 4 bases at J, with 7 bases between the two ends. CDR3 bases: TGTGCCAGCAGTTACTCGGCGGGGAATCAGCCCCAGCATTTT. It translates to CASSYSAGNQPQHF.

Here the CDR3 reads CASSEGGRVNTEAFF. The DNA of the CDR3 is TGTGCCAGCAGCGAAGGGGGAAGGGTGAACACTGAAGCTTTCTTT. The V call is TRBV5-4, the J call TRBJ1-1, with a weak D call TRBD1 (6 bases). The V end lost 4 bases, the J end lost 0 bases, and 13 bases lay between the germline ends. CDR3 length: 15 residues. The germline V gene has CDR1 SGHNT and CDR2 YYREEE (reference sequence).

J is TRBJ1-5 and V is TRBV6-1; D is perhaps TRBD1 (5 bases). Germline V gene sequence: CDR1 MNHNS, CDR2 SASEGT. Trimming cost V 4 bases and J 4 bases, with 11 bases left between them. The CDR3 consists of 14 residues. The CDR3 DNA reads TGTGCCAGCAGTGGGGGACGGGAGAATCAGCCCCAGCATTTT. Residues: CASSGGRENQPQHF.

The chain recombines TRBV4-2 with TRBJ2-5, with TRBD2 matching over 12 bases. CDR1 is LGHNA, CDR2 YNFKEQ, per germline. This CDR3 region has 18 residues. The ends lost 5 bases at V and 2 bases at J; junction bases unmatched: 12. CDR3 DNA sequence: TGTGCCAGCAGCTCTCAGGGAACTAGCGGGGGGCCACAAGAGACCCAGTACTTC. It yields the protein CASSSQGTSGGPQETQYF.

The genes are TRBV7-2 and TRBJ1-2, with TRBD1 matching over 7 bases. CDR1 is SGHTA and CDR2 is FQGNSA in the germline V gene. This CDR3 is 13 amino acids long. Unmatched junction bases numbered 6, after V lost 3 bases and J lost 8 bases. The CDR3 protein is CASSFEGAGGYTF. The CDR3 region has the DNA TGTGCCAGCAGCTTCGAGGGGGCGGGGGGCTACACCTTC.

The rearrangement joins TRBV2 to TRBJ1-4; 8 bases match TRBD1. Germline CDR1 is SNHLY and CDR2 is FYNNEI. The CDR3 sequence is 16 residues long. The V gene end was trimmed by 6 bases and the J gene end by 5 bases; junction bases not matched to a gene: 11. CDR3: CASSDVRGQANEKLFF. The CDR3 DNA reads TGTGCCAGCAGCGACGTCAGGGGACAGGCGAATGAAAAACTGTTTTTT.

This chain joins TRBV6-6 and TRBJ2-5, with a tentative D call TRBD2 (6 bases). This CDR3 has 14 amino acids. The germline V gene encodes CDR1 MNHNY and CDR2 SVGAGI (reference sequence). V was shortened by 7 bases and J by 3 bases, with 15 bases between the two germline ends. The CDR3: CASKGVGGEETQYF. In nucleotides, the CDR3 is TGTGCCAGCAAGGGAGTGGGGGGAGAAGAGACCCAGTACTTC.

The chain recombines TRBV10-3 with TRBJ2-7; D may be TRBD2 (6 bases). CDR1 is ENHRY, CDR2 SYGVKD, per germline. The V end lost 6 bases, the J end lost 0 bases, and 15 bases lay between the germline ends. This CDR3 is built from 15 residues. CDR3 DNA: TGTGCCATCAGGACTAGTTCGCCAAGCTCCTACGAGCAGTACTTC. Amino acids: CAIRTSSPSSYEQYF.

This clone occurred a few times. This chain joins TRBV5-1 and TRBJ2-3, with 9 bases aligning to TRBD1. Germline CDR1 reads SGHRS; CDR2 reads YFSETQ. J was trimmed by 4 bases and V by 4 bases; bases with no gene match: 4. CDR3 length equals 14 residues. The CDR3 DNA is TGCGCCAGCAGCGACAGGGGGGGCGCAGATACGCAGTATTTT. Its translation: CASSDRGGADTQYF.

This sequence joins TRBV28 and TRBJ2-7; 10 bases are a match to TRBD2. The germline CDR1 and CDR2 sequences are MDHEN and SYDVKM. This CDR3 region has 14 residues. The V segment lost 2 bases and the J segment 6 bases; nucleotides outside the gene matches: 4. In DNA form, the CDR3 reads TGTGCCAGCAGTTTAGTAGCGGGAGGCTCCGAGCAGTACTTC. Residues: CASSLVAGGSEQYF.

The CDR3 nucleotides read TGTGCCAGCAGCTTCACAGGGGACGAGCAGTACTTC. Protein sequence: CASSFTGDEQYF. This chain links TRBV7-9 with TRBJ2-7, with 7 positions matching TRBD1. Germline trimming cut 3 bases from V and 5 bases from J; bases unmatched to any gene: 1. Germline-derived CDR1 and CDR2 are SEHNR and FQNEAQ (reference sequence). The CDR3 loop spans 12 amino acids. Full variable domain (remainder filled in from reference TRBV7-9 and TRBJ2-7): DTGVSQNPRHKITKRGQNVTFRCDPISEHNRLYWYRQTLGQGPEFLTYFQNEAQLEKSRLLSDRFSAERPKGSFSTLEIQRTEQGDSAMYLCASSFTGDEQYFGPGTRLTVT.

The rearrangement uses TRBV18 and TRBJ1-1; 8 bases match TRBD1. CDR3 length: 15 residues. From germline, CDR1 is KGHSH and CDR2 LQKENI. V shed 6 bases, J shed 0 bases, and the junction held 6 bases outside the gene matches. As DNA, the CDR3 is TGTGCCAGCTCTCCCCGGGGACAGGTGAACACTGAAGCTTTCTTT. This gives the protein CASSPRGQVNTEAFF.

The rearrangement links TRBV30 to TRBJ2-5, with 7 bases fitting TRBD1. The junction had 2 bases not matched to a gene; V was cut back by 3 bases and J by 1 base. The germline gives CDR1 GTSNPN, CDR2 SVGIG (reference sequence). The length of the CDR3 is 13 residues. In DNA form, the CDR3 reads TGTGCCTGGAGCAGGGGGATCCAAGAGACCCAGTACTTC. This encodes CAWSRGIQETQYF.

This clone occurred once. The rearrangement joins TRBV5-6 to TRBJ2-7, with D hard to call. V lost 4 bases and J lost 0, with 14 bases in between. CDR1 SGHDT and CDR2 YYEEEE come from the germline V gene. This CDR3 region has 15 residues. CDR3 bases: TGTGCCAGCAGCACCCTCGCAGGCGCCTCCTACGAGCAGTACTTC. Protein product: CASSTLAGASYEQYF.

In DNA form, the CDR3 reads TGTGCCAGCAGGACCCGACTCCTCTCCTACGAGCAGTACTTC. Translated, it gives CASRTRLLSYEQYF. The genes are TRBV2 and TRBJ2-7, with D hard to call. Germline loops: CDR1 SNHLY, CDR2 FYNNEI. The germline V and J ends were trimmed by 6 bases and 0 bases, with 12 bases remaining between them. The CDR3 totals 14 residues.

This rearrangement joins TRBV29-1 to TRBJ2-1; 8 bases map to TRBD1. The ends lost 3 bases at V and 8 bases at J; junction bases unmatched: 9. The CDR3 is made up of 14 amino acids. Germline CDR1 is SQVTM and CDR2 is ANQGSEA. The CDR3 DNA reads as TGCAGCGTTGATATAGGACAGGGTTTGGATGAGCAGTTCTTC. Translated: CSVDIGQGLDEQFF.

The chain links TRBV19 to TRBJ1-5; TRBD1 aligns across 7 bases. Germline trimming cut 7 bases from V and 7 bases from J; bases unmatched to any gene: 10. Germline lookup yields CDR1 LNHDA and CDR2 SQIVND (reference sequence). The CDR3 is 14 residues long. CDR3 residues: CASNPTGADQPQHF. The CDR3 DNA sequence: TGTGCCAGTAACCCCACAGGGGCAGACCAGCCCCAGCATTTT.

The chain links TRBV11-2 to TRBJ2-3; possible D gene TRBD1, 8 bases. The V end lost 0 bases, the J end lost 6 bases, and 16 bases lay between the germline ends. Germline assignment: CDR1 SGHAT and CDR2 FQNNGV. The CDR3 has 16 amino acids. The CDR3 protein is CASSLDRLQGGDTQYF. The DNA for the CDR3 is TGTGCCAGCAGCTTAGACCGTCTACAGGGGGGGGATACGCAGTATTTT.

The chain carries TRBV28 and TRBJ1-1, with D perhaps TRBD1 (6 bases). Trimming cost V 3 bases and J 4 bases, with 12 bases left between them. In germline, CDR1 is MDHEN, CDR2 SYDVKM. The CDR3 consists of 14 residues. CDR3 nucleotides: TGTGCCAGCAGTTTCCCAACAGGGAGCACTGAAGCTTTCTTT. Its protein is CASSFPTGSTEAFF. The variable domain in full, with the rest retrieved from reference TRBV28 and TRBJ1-1, is DVKVTQSSRYLVKRTGEKVFLECVQDMDHENMFWYRQDPGLGLRLIYFSYDVKMKEKGDIPEGYSVSREKKERFSLILESASTNQTSMYLCASSFPTGSTEAFFGQGTRLTVV.

CDR3 residues: CASGDRGFEAFF. As DNA, the CDR3 is TGTGCCAGTGGGGACAGGGGTTTTGAAGCTTTCTTT. The rearrangement joins TRBV19 to TRBJ1-1; 10 nucleotides line up with TRBD1. The junction had 4 bases not matched to a gene; V was cut back by 8 bases and J by 7 bases. Germline CDR1 LNHDA, CDR2 SQIVND (reference sequence). The CDR3 has 12 residues.

This clone was seen just once. The chain employs TRBV19 and TRBJ2-5, with a possible D match to TRBD1 (6 bases). Germline V gives CDR1 LNHDA, CDR2 SQIVND (reference sequence). The V and J ends lost 5 bases and 5 bases respectively, with 24 bases between them. The CDR3 loop spans 17 amino acids. The CDR3 nucleotides read TGTGCCAGTAGTCCCAACCCTTGGACAGAAGGGTTGGAGACCCAGTACTTC. Translated: CASSPNPWTEGLETQYF.

The rearrangement joins TRBV7-9 to TRBJ2-7; 7 bases are a match to TRBD1. The V gene end was trimmed by 4 bases and the J gene end by 6 bases; junction bases not matched to a gene: 6. The germline CDR1 and CDR2 sequences are SEHNR and FQNEAQ (reference sequence). This CDR3 has 13 amino acids. This CDR3 is CASSSRGFGEQYF. The CDR3 DNA follows: TGTGCCAGCAGCTCCAGGGGGTTCGGCGAGCAGTACTTC.